This TCR beta chain appears in the sequencing data of a study of blood T cell repertoires in COVID-19. V was shortened by 5 bases and J by 7 bases, with 11 bases between the two germline ends. CDR1 and CDR2 (germline): SGHAT, FQNNGV. The CDR3 sequence is 13 residues long. TCRdb's table, derived via immunoSEQ multiplex PCR, lists solely in-frame clones and lacks some. The sample includes roughly 230,000 clones, around 90% of them seen just once. Sequencing used peripheral blood. This TCR was recovered from a man aged 30-40 years with COVID-19, enrolled during active disease. V and J are TRBV11-2 and TRBJ2-2; possible D gene TRBD2, 5 bases. Here the CDR3 reads CASSPRAGGELFF. The CDR3 coding sequence is TGTGCCAGCAGCCCACGGGCGGGCGGGGAGCTGTTTTTT.